Presented here are 29 T cell receptor beta chains from one specimen sequenced in a study of blood T cell repertoires in COVID-19. Only in-frame clones appear in the TCRdb table, and some are missing; sequencing was by immunoSEQ multiplex PCR. The repertoire includes 150,000 or so clones, around four fifths of them detected once, and around 3.1% sits in the top ten. Material: peripheral blood. The source of these receptors is a woman aged 40 to 55 with active or convalescent COVID-19.

In DNA, the CDR3 is TGCGCCAGCAGCCAGACACCACATGTTGGGAGGGGGGAGACCCAGTACTTC. Its translation: CASSQTPHVGRGETQYF. J is TRBJ2-5 and V is TRBV4-1; the D gene is possibly TRBD2 (7 bases). The germline V gene has CDR1 MGHRA and CDR2 YSYEKL. Trimming took off 3 bases at V and 5 bases at J, with 22 bases between the two ends. This CDR3 is built from 17 residues.

V and J are TRBV28 and TRBJ1-2, with TRBD1 matching over 9 bases. With 7 bases clipped from V and 8 bases from J, the junction kept 5 bases outside the gene matches. The CDR3 has 12 amino acids. Germline V gene sequence: CDR1 MDHEN, CDR2 SYDVKM. As DNA, the CDR3 is TGTGCCAGCACCGTGGACAGGGGCGGCTACACCTTC. Protein: CASTVDRGGYTF.

This chain connects TRBV27 to TRBJ1-1; 10 bases agree with TRBD1. CDR1 is MNHEY, CDR2 SMNVEV, per germline (reference sequence). With V trimmed by 6 bases and J by 3 bases, 13 bases remained unmatched. This CDR3 is 17 amino acids long. As DNA, the CDR3 is TGTGCCAGCAGCCGGGACAGGGGAGGGTTAGTGTACACTGAAGCTTTCTTT. Its protein product is CASSRDRGGLVYTEAFF.

The V and J genes are TRBV27 and TRBJ2-2, with D uncertain. CDR3 length: 16 amino acids. In germline, CDR1 is MNHEY, CDR2 SMNVEV (reference sequence). The V and J ends lost 3 bases and 1 base respectively, with 12 bases between them. CDR3 protein: CASSFMAGKNTGELFF. CDR3 coding DNA: TGTGCCAGCAGTTTCATGGCAGGAAAGAACACCGGGGAGCTGTTTTTT.

This clone was detected only a few times. The chain uses TRBV28 and TRBJ2-7; tentative D call: TRBD2 (6 bases). Germline-derived CDR1 and CDR2 are MDHEN and SYDVKM. This CDR3 region has 15 residues. Trimming removed 3 bases from V and 4 bases from J, with 16 bases in between. CDR3 region: CASSFPRSGGYEQYF. In nucleotides, the CDR3 is TGTGCCAGCAGTTTCCCGAGATCTGGAGGGTACGAGCAGTACTTC.

There are a few counts of this clone. The chain has TRBV6-6 and TRBJ1-2; possible D gene TRBD1, 5 bases. Germline CDR1 and CDR2: MNHNY and SVGAGI (reference sequence). CDR3 length: 15 amino acids. Trimming pared 2 bases from V and 5 bases from J, leaving 15 bases between. CDR3 region: CASSYKGFDRYGYTF. CDR3 nucleotides: TGTGCCAGCAGTTACAAGGGGTTCGATCGTTATGGCTACACCTTC.

V usage is TRBV19 and J usage is TRBJ1-2; possible D gene TRBD1, 6 bases. Trimming took 1 base from V and 2 from J, leaving 17 bases between them. The CDR3 consists of 17 residues. CDR1 and CDR2 (germline): LNHDA, SQIVND (reference sequence). DNA of the CDR3: TGTGCCAGTAGTATAGGGTTCGGGACAACCTTAAACTATGGCTACACCTTC. This gives the protein CASSIGFGTTLNYGYTF. The entire variable domain, with the rest obtained from reference TRBV19 and TRBJ1-2, is as follows: DGGITQSPKYLFRKEGQNVTLSCEQNLNHDAMYWYRQDPGQGLRLIYYSQIVNDFQKGDIAEGYSVSREKKESFPLTVTSAQKNPTAFYLCASSIGFGTTLNYGYTFGSGTRLTVV.

This chain joins TRBV7-2 and TRBJ2-7; tentatively, D is TRBD2 (5 bases). The CDR3 consists of 14 residues. Germline V gene sequence: CDR1 SGHTA, CDR2 FQGNSA. The V end lost 5 bases, the J end lost 3 bases, and 14 bases lay between the germline ends. CDR3 amino acids: CASSRTTGSYEQYF. CDR3 DNA: TGTGCCAGCAGCCGTACCACGGGGAGCTACGAGCAGTACTTC.

The chain uses TRBV5-1 and TRBJ2-2; 7 nucleotides line up with TRBD2. The CDR3 is 15 residues long. The V and J ends lost 1 base and 6 bases, in that order; junction bases with no gene match: 6. The V gene's germline CDR1 is SGHRS and CDR2 YFSETQ. The CDR3 loop is CASSLSSGVSGELFF. CDR3 nucleotides: TGCGCCAGCAGCTTGTCTAGCGGTGTCTCCGGGGAGCTGTTTTTT.

This clone was detected once. The chain is built from TRBV3-1 (or the pseudogene TRBV3-2) and TRBJ1-2; 9 bases line up with TRBD1. Trimming took 0 bases from V and 6 from J; bases not matched to a gene: 14. The CDR3 totals 18 residues. Germline V gene sequence: CDR1 LGHDT, CDR2 YNNKEL (reference sequence). Here the CDR3 reads CASSQETGTGRFSHGYTF. CDR3 in DNA: TGTGCCAGCAGCCAAGAGACCGGGACAGGGCGTTTTTCCCATGGCTACACCTTC.

This clone was counted only a few times. This rearrangement joins TRBV27 to TRBJ1-1, with D perhaps matching TRBD1 (5 bases). With 6 bases removed from V and 1 base from J, the gap between germline ends came to 24 bases. Germline V gene lookup returns CDR1 MNHEY and CDR2 SMNVEV (reference sequence). This CDR3 is built from 18 residues. The CDR3 reads CASRGADDPFNRNTEAFF. CDR3 coding DNA: TGTGCCAGCAGAGGGGCCGACGACCCCTTCAACAGGAACACTGAAGCTTTCTTT.

This clone was observed once. The CDR3 reads CASSPTTSGYPDGYTF. CDR3 nucleotides: TGTGCCAGCAGTCCTACCACCTCGGGTTATCCGGATGGCTACACCTTC. The J gene is TRBJ1-2, the V gene TRBV28; D is unresolved. The CDR3 is 16 amino acids. V lost 5 bases to trimming and J lost 6 bases, with 22 bases between them. Germline-derived CDR1 and CDR2 are MDHEN and SYDVKM.

V is TRBV11-2 and J is TRBJ1-1, with D perhaps matching TRBD1 (6 bases). CDR3 length equals 16 residues. CDR1 and CDR2 from the germline V gene are SGHAT and FQNNGV. With 5 bases removed from V and 0 bases from J, the gap between germline ends came to 16 bases. CDR3 sequence reads: CASSPPGHKMNTEAFF. The CDR3 nucleotides read TGTGCCAGCAGCCCGCCGGGACACAAAATGAACACTGAAGCTTTCTTT.

The J gene is TRBJ1-2, the V gene TRBV27, with a weak D call TRBD1 (5 bases). The CDR3 runs to 16 residues. The ends were cut back, 2 bases at V and 8 bases at J, with 21 bases in the middle. Germline V gene lookup returns CDR1 MNHEY and CDR2 SMNVEV (reference sequence). The CDR3 DNA follows: TGTGCCAGCAGTTTAGGTAGACAGACGGTAATGCGAGGCTACACCTTC. This codes for CASSLGRQTVMRGYTF.

The rearrangement uses TRBV7-8 and TRBJ1-2, with D perhaps matching TRBD1 (5 bases). Germline CDR1 and CDR2: SGHVS and FQNEAQ. CDR3 length equals 14 residues. V was clipped by 3 bases and J by 8 bases, with 16 bases between them. The chain's CDR3 is CASSLDRMEGGYTF. CDR3 in DNA: TGTGCCAGCAGCTTGGACCGCATGGAGGGGGGCTACACCTTC.

The chain joins TRBV5-5 to TRBJ1-6; TRBD1 agrees at 8 bases. CDR1 and CDR2 (germline): SGHKS, YYEKEE (reference sequence). The CDR3 contains 15 residues. J lost 9 bases, V lost 0 bases, and 5 bases had no gene match. The DNA for the CDR3 is TGTGCCAGCAGCTTGGGACAGGGGTCATCTTCACCCCTCCACTTT. It translates to CASSLGQGSSSPLHF.

This clone has just one count. V gene TRBV3-1 (or the pseudogene TRBV3-2) combines with J gene TRBJ2-7; D is unresolved. This CDR3 comprises 14 residues. Trimming cost V 5 bases and J 7 bases, with 18 bases left between them. Germline CDR1 reads LGHDT; CDR2 reads YNNKEL (reference sequence). The CDR3 loop reads CASSADWVAREQYF. The CDR3 DNA reads TGTGCCAGCAGCGCCGATTGGGTGGCGCGGGAGCAGTACTTC.

This chain uses TRBV29-1 with TRBJ2-7; 9 bases match TRBD1. V lost 6 bases, J lost 5 bases, and 14 bases stayed unmatched. This CDR3 region has 15 residues. Germline CDR1 SQVTM, CDR2 ANQGSEA. CDR3 coding DNA: TGCAGCGTCCCTAATCCATACAGGGGGCTGAACGAGCAGTACTTC. Residues: CSVPNPYRGLNEQYF.

This chain joins TRBV19 and TRBJ1-5, with TRBD1 matching 8 bases. The J segment lost 6 bases and the V segment lost 3 bases, leaving 4 bases of the junction unmatched. Germline V gene data show CDR1 as LNHDA and CDR2 as SQIVND (reference sequence). This CDR3 has 14 amino acids. The CDR3 nucleotides read TGTGCCAGTAGTATGGGGACAGGCTCTCAGCCCCAGCATTTT. Amino acid sequence: CASSMGTGSQPQHF.

The chain combines TRBV24-1 with TRBJ1-2, with TRBD1 matching over 9 bases. CDR1 is KGHDR and CDR2 is SFDVKD in the germline V gene. The CDR3 is made up of 14 amino acids. After removal of 4 bases from V and 10 bases from J, the junction contained 9 bases not matched to a gene. Here the CDR3 DNA reads TGTGCCACCAGTGACCGGGGACAGGGTGGGTCCTACACCTTC. Amino acid sequence: CATSDRGQGGSYTF.

The chain links TRBV6-5 to TRBJ1-6; D is unclear. The CDR3 has 14 residues. Looked up from germline, CDR1 is MNHEY and CDR2 is SVGAGI. Trimming removed 7 bases at V and 0 bases at J, with 7 bases between. CDR3 amino acids: CASKDFSYNSPLHF. In DNA form, the CDR3 reads TGTGCCAGCAAAGACTTCTCCTATAATTCACCCCTCCACTTT.

The chain employs TRBV18 and TRBJ2-5; D not certain. The CDR3 totals 12 residues. The germline V and J ends were trimmed by 4 bases and 3 bases, with 6 bases remaining between them. Germline CDR1 and CDR2: KGHSH and LQKENI. The chain's CDR3 is CASSRTEETQYF. CDR3 sequence (DNA): TGTGCCAGCTCACGAACGGAAGAGACCCAGTACTTC.

In this sample, this clone turned up a few times. This rearrangement joins TRBV10-2 to TRBJ1-1; possible D gene TRBD1, 5 bases. The V gene lost 2 bases and the J gene lost 5 bases, with 18 bases spanning the gap. This CDR3 contains 16 residues. The germline V gene has CDR1 WSHSY and CDR2 SAAADI. As DNA, the CDR3 is TGCGCCAGCAGTGAGGGGTACGGTGGGCGGGGGACTGAAGCTTTCTTT. Translated: CASSEGYGGRGTEAFF.

V is TRBV4-3 and J is TRBJ1-1; D gene ambiguous. CDR1 and CDR2 (germline): LGHNA, YSLEER. The ends were cut back, 4 bases at V and 2 bases at J, with 14 bases in the middle. The CDR3 consists of 15 residues. The CDR3 spells CASSLNGGSNTEAFF. Here the CDR3 DNA reads TGCGCCAGCAGCCTAAATGGAGGGTCCAACACTGAAGCTTTCTTT.

This sequence joins TRBV2 and TRBJ1-1; D unclear. Trimming stripped 7 bases from V and 5 bases from J, with 14 bases between. Germline V gene sequence: CDR1 SNHLY, CDR2 FYNNEI. CDR3 length: 13 residues. CDR3 sequence (DNA): TGTGCCAGCAACCTACCCCCGGGGACTGAAGCTTTCTTT. Amino acid sequence: CASNLPPGTEAFF.

The chain joins TRBV29-1 to TRBJ2-3; TRBD1 matches at 11 bases. This CDR3 is built from 14 residues. Germline lookup yields CDR1 SQVTM and CDR2 ANQGSEA. V trimming: 3 bases; J trimming: 3 bases; junction bases outside the gene matches: 2. The DNA of the CDR3 is TGCAGCGTTGATTGGGACAGGGGGACAGATACGCAGTATTTT. Encoded protein: CSVDWDRGTDTQYF.

The chain carries TRBV19 and TRBJ1-5; D may be TRBD1 (5 bases). This CDR3 is built from 14 residues. Trimming removed 3 bases from V and 5 bases from J, with 11 bases in between. Germline CDR1 is LNHDA and CDR2 is SQIVND (reference sequence). The CDR3 nucleotides are TGTGCCAGTAGTATGTGGGGAGGGGATCAGCCCCAGCATTTT. This translates into CASSMWGGDQPQHF.

The J gene is TRBJ1-5, the V gene TRBV11-2; 7 bases match TRBD1. Germline CDR1 SGHAT, CDR2 FQNNGV. This CDR3 contains 18 residues. Trimming took 0 bases from V and 1 from J; bases not matched to a gene: 9. CDR3 DNA: TGTGCCAGCAGCTTAGACTACCGGACAGGAGCCAGCAATCAGCCCCAGCATTTT. As protein: CASSLDYRTGASNQPQHF.

The J gene is TRBJ2-1, the V gene TRBV7-2; 8 bases fit TRBD2. The CDR3 is 15 residues long. Germline lookup yields CDR1 SGHTA and CDR2 FQGNSA. The V and J ends lost 2 bases and 7 bases, in that order; junction bases with no gene match: 7. CDR3 nucleotide sequence: TGTGCCAGCAGCTTATCGGGGGGGGGCCGAAATGAGCAGTTCTTC. This gives the protein CASSLSGGGRNEQFF.